This TCR beta chain was profiled in a study of cytomegalovirus exposure and HLA in healthy donors. Study results and limitations: TCR beta chains numbering more than 150 were designated cytomegalovirus-associated. In a later analysis, across HLA loci, associated TCR counts were highest for DRB1, lowest for HLA-C.

In the case of this clone: The antigen remains unidentified.

The ends lost 4 bases at V and 1 base at J; junction bases unmatched: 9. Per germline, CDR1 LGHNA and CDR2 YSLEER. The CDR3 spans 16 residues. The PCR ran on 60 Vbeta and 13 Jbeta primers. Method: immunoSEQ multiplex PCR; TCRdb's copy keeps in-frame clones and lacks some. The sample includes roughly 90,000 clones, roughly 77% of them seen just once. Participants comprised healthy donors of bone marrow. The TCR comes from a young man in good health and CMV-seronegative. The V call is TRBV4-3, the J call TRBJ1-1; 7 positions agree with TRBD1. Sequenced: PBMCs. The DNA for the CDR3 is TGCGCCAGCAGCCTATATTTGACAGGGCAGAACACTGAAGCTTTCTTT. Its protein is CASSLYLTGQNTEAFF.